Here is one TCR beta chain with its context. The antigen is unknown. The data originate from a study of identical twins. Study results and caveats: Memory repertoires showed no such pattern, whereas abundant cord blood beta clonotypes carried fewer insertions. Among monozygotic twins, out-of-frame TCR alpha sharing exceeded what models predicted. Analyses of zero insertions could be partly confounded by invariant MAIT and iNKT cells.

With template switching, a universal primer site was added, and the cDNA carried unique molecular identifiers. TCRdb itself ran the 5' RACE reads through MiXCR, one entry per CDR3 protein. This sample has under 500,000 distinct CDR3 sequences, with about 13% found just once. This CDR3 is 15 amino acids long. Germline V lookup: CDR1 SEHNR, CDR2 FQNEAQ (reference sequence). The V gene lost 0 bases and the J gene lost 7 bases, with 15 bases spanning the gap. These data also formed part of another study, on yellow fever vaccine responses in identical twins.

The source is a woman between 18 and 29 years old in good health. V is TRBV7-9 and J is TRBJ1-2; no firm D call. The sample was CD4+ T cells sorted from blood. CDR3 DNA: TGTGCCAGCAGCTTAGCTGAGGTGGCAGGTGGTGGCTACACCTTC. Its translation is CASSLAEVAGGGYTF.